A selection of T cell receptor beta chains follows, all from one sample in a study of CD8+CD57+ T cells in acquired aplastic anemia. From the reads, TCRdb called clonotypes with MiXCR, one entry per CDR3 protein. This table holds under 200,000 distinct CDR3 sequences, less than 60% found once. Sequencing used sorted CD4+, CD8+, or CD8+CD57+ T cells (not recorded which) from PBMCs. These receptors were collected from a human donor with aplastic anemia. The CDR3 runs from the conserved cysteine through the conserved F or W. The order of the fields is V gene, D gene, clone size, J gene, CDR3 DNA, CDR3 protein. A D gene is named only where the DNA matches it firmly. A clone size is listed for some rows: how often the clone was seen (once, few, many), or a class if it is expanded.

V: TRBV20-1
D: TRBD1
size: many
J: TRBJ2-7
DNA: TGCAGTGCTAGAGATCTCGGGGGCAGGGGGCGAGGCTACGAGCAGTACTTC
CDR3: CSARDLGGRGRGYEQYF

V: TRBV7-9
D: NA
size: many
J: TRBJ2-1
DNA: TGTGCCAGCAGCTCCGGGACGGGATTTTGGGAGCAGTTCTTC
CDR3: CASSSGTGFWEQFF

V: TRBV25-1
D: NA
size: many
J: TRBJ1-3
DNA: TGTGCCAGCAGTGAACAGGGCCTTTTACACACCATATATTTT
CDR3: CASSEQGLLHTIYF

V: TRBV12-3/TRBV12-4
D: NA
size: NA
J: TRBJ1-5
DNA: TGTGCCAGCAGTGAAGCGCCGAATCGCAATCAGCCCCAGCATTTT
CDR3: CASSEAPNRNQPQHF

V: TRBV25-1
D: TRBD2
size: many
J: TRBJ2-3
DNA: TGTGCCAGCAGTGAATTCGTCCGGGGGGGAGATACGCAGTATTTT
CDR3: CASSEFVRGGDTQYF

V: TRBV15
D: TRBD2
size: many
J: TRBJ2-4
DNA: TGTGCCACCAGCAGAGAAAACCCTAAGGGACTAGCGGGAGGGCGTAACATTCAGTACTTC
CDR3: CATSRENPKGLAGGRNIQYF

V: TRBV7-8
D: TRBD1
size: NA
J: TRBJ2-7
DNA: TGTGCCAGCAACCTCGGACAGGGTTCCGAGCAGTACTTC
CDR3: CASNLGQGSEQYF

V: TRBV7-9
D: TRBD2
size: NA
J: TRBJ2-7
DNA: TGTGCCAGCAACGTAGCGGGATCCTACGAGCAGTACTTC
CDR3: CASNVAGSYEQYF

V: TRBV7-2
D: NA
size: many
J: TRBJ2-1
DNA: TGTGCCAGCGCCGAGGCGGCTGGTGAGCAGTTCTTC
CDR3: CASAEAAGEQFF

V: TRBV27
D: TRBD1
size: NA
J: TRBJ1-6
DNA: TGTGCCAGCAGTTTAGAAGGGACAGGTTCACCCCTCCACTTT
CDR3: CASSLEGTGSPLHF

V: TRBV29-1
D: TRBD1
size: many
J: TRBJ2-7
DNA: TGCAGCGTTGAGAAGGGGGACAGGGGTTACGAGCAGTACTTC
CDR3: CSVEKGDRGYEQYF

V: TRBV5-1
D: NA
size: NA
J: TRBJ2-7
DNA: TGCGCCAGCAGCTGGAGGGACGGCTCCTACGAGCAGTACTTC
CDR3: CASSWRDGSYEQYF

V: TRBV14
D: NA
size: many
J: TRBJ2-5
DNA: TGTGCCAGCAGCCCAGGACGGCGGACACCTCCGGAGACCCAGTACTTC
CDR3: CASSPGRRTPPETQYF

V: TRBV29-1
D: NA
size: NA
J: TRBJ2-5
DNA: TGCAGCGTTGAAGGCAGGGTCAGGGAGACCCAGTACTTC
CDR3: CSVEGRVRETQYF

V: TRBV29-1
D: NA
size: many
J: TRBJ1-2
DNA: TGCAGCTCCCTATCGGGGGCGACGGGGCAAGGTGGCTACACCTTC
CDR3: CSSLSGATGQGGYTF

V: TRBV10-3
D: TRBD2
size: many
J: TRBJ2-5
DNA: TGTGCCATCAGTGAAGTTGTGGGGGGGAAAGAGACCCAGTACTTC
CDR3: CAISEVVGGKETQYF

V: TRBV20-1
D: NA
size: many
J: TRBJ2-3
DNA: TGCAGTGCTATCTTTAAGGGTACGCAGTATTTT
CDR3: CSAIFKGTQYF

V: TRBV5-1
D: TRBD1
size: NA
J: TRBJ1-3
DNA: TGCGCCAGCAGCTTGGGATTGACAGGGGGTCGTGATGGAAACACCATATATTTT
CDR3: CASSLGLTGGRDGNTIYF

V: TRBV5-1
D: NA
size: once
J: TRBJ1-2
DNA: TGCGCCAGCAGCACACCACAGGGTAACTATGGCTACACCTTC
CDR3: CASSTPQGNYGYTF

V: TRBV5-1
D: NA
size: many
J: TRBJ1-1
DNA: TGCGCCAGCAGCAAACAGGGTACTGAAGCTTTCTTT
CDR3: CASSKQGTEAFF

V: TRBV4-1
D: NA
size: many
J: TRBJ1-5
DNA: TGCGCCAGCAGCCAAGCGGACAGCCAGCCCCAGCATTTT
CDR3: CASSQADSQPQHF

V: TRBV24-1
D: TRBD1
size: many
J: TRBJ2-7
DNA: TGTGCCACCAGTGATCGCGCCTCGGGACAGGGGGCTAACGAGCAGTACTTC
CDR3: CATSDRASGQGANEQYF

V: TRBV6-2/TRBV6-3
D: NA
size: NA
J: TRBJ2-1
DNA: TGTGCCAGCAGTTACCCGGTCAATGAGCAGTTCTTC
CDR3: CASSYPVNEQFF

V: TRBV10-2
D: NA
size: NA
J: TRBJ1-2
DNA: TGCGCCAGCTGGCTCGGTGAAGGGAGCTATGGCTACACCTTC
CDR3: CASWLGEGSYGYTF

V: TRBV19
D: TRBD1
size: few
J: TRBJ1-2
DNA: TGTGCCAGTAGTAGGACCGGACAGGGAAGTTATGGCTACACCTTC
CDR3: CASSRTGQGSYGYTF

V: TRBV6-2/TRBV6-3
D: NA
size: NA
J: TRBJ1-2
DNA: TGTGCCAGCAGTTACTCGAATCCGGGGAGGAGCGGGTTAAACTATGGCTACACCTTC
CDR3: CASSYSNPGRSGLNYGYTF

V: TRBV6-2/TRBV6-3
D: NA
size: NA
J: TRBJ1-2
DNA: TGTGCCAGCAGTTACGACCGACAGTATGGCTACACCTTC
CDR3: CASSYDRQYGYTF

V: TRBV15
D: NA
size: once
J: TRBJ1-5
DNA: TGTGCCACGAGCAGAGATCCGACAGATACGCGCAATCAGCCCCAGCATTTT
CDR3: CATSRDPTDTRNQPQHF

V: TRBV20-1
D: TRBD2
size: many
J: TRBJ2-3
DNA: TGCAGTGCTGGGGGGACTATACCCACAGATACGCAGTATTTT
CDR3: CSAGGTIPTDTQYF

V: TRBV7-2
D: NA
size: many
J: TRBJ1-1
DNA: TGTGCCAGCAGCTACACAAACTGGGCAGGGGCGAACACTGAAGCTTTCTTT
CDR3: CASSYTNWAGANTEAFF

V: TRBV11-1
D: TRBD1
size: NA
J: TRBJ2-2
DNA: TGTGCCAGCAGCTTGGGGGACAGCTTGTCCGACGGGGAGCTGTTTTTT
CDR3: CASSLGDSLSDGELFF

V: TRBV7-2
D: TRBD2
size: few
J: TRBJ2-7
DNA: TGTGCCAGCAGCCCACGCGGGGGGACTACCGTCTTACCCAACTTC
CDR3: CASSPRGGTTVLPNF

V: TRBV29-1
D: TRBD2
size: NA
J: TRBJ2-1
DNA: TGCAGCGTAGTCCGTAGCGGGGGGTGGAATGAGCAGTTCTTC
CDR3: CSVVRSGGWNEQFF

V: TRBV6-1
D: NA
size: NA
J: TRBJ1-3
DNA: TGTGCCAGCAGTCCCATGGTTAGCGCTGGAAACACCATATATTTT
CDR3: CASSPMVSAGNTIYF

V: TRBV2
D: NA
size: NA
J: TRBJ1-6
DNA: TGTGCCAGCAGTGAAATCGATTCACCCCTCCACTTT
CDR3: CASSEIDSPLHF

V: TRBV15
D: NA
size: NA
J: TRBJ2-7
DNA: TGTGCCACCAGCACAGGACAGACAAGTGTCGACGAGCAGTACTTC
CDR3: CATSTGQTSVDEQYF

V: TRBV19
D: NA
size: NA
J: TRBJ2-1
DNA: TGTGCCAGTAGTACCCGGACCCTCTACAATGAGCAGTTCTTC
CDR3: CASSTRTLYNEQFF

V: TRBV6-2/TRBV6-3
D: NA
size: many
J: TRBJ1-1
DNA: TGTGCCAGCAGTTGGGCCCACACTGAAGCTTTCTTT
CDR3: CASSWAHTEAFF

V: TRBV7-3
D: NA
size: few
J: TRBJ2-2
DNA: TGTGCCAGCAGCCTAACGAGTGCCGGGGAGCTGTTTTTT
CDR3: CASSLTSAGELFF

V: TRBV7-6
D: NA
size: NA
J: TRBJ2-5
DNA: TGTGCCAGCAACCCCGGAACGAAAGAGACCCAGTACTTC
CDR3: CASNPGTKETQYF

V: TRBV9
D: NA
size: many
J: TRBJ2-7
DNA: TGTGCCAGCAGCACACAGACCCCCTCCGGCGAGCAGTACTTC
CDR3: CASSTQTPSGEQYF

V: TRBV24-1
D: TRBD1
size: NA
J: TRBJ2-5
DNA: TGTGCCACCAGTGTCGGGACAGGGTCGGGAGAGACCCAGTACTTC
CDR3: CATSVGTGSGETQYF

V: TRBV2
D: TRBD2
size: many
J: TRBJ2-3
DNA: TGTGCCAGCAGTGAATCCCCAGCGGGGGGGTATTCTAGCACAGATACGCAGTATTTT
CDR3: CASSESPAGGYSSTDTQYF

V: TRBV10-3
D: TRBD1
size: NA
J: TRBJ1-2
DNA: TGTGCCATCAGGCCAACGGACAGGGACTATGGCTACACCTTC
CDR3: CAIRPTDRDYGYTF

V: TRBV15
D: NA
size: NA
J: TRBJ1-1
DNA: TGTGCCACCAGCAGAATTGGTAAGAACACTGAAGCTTTCTTT
CDR3: CATSRIGKNTEAFF

V: TRBV5-1
D: NA
size: many
J: TRBJ1-4
DNA: TGCGCCAGCAGCCCCGTAGGCAGTACAAGTGAAAAACTGTTTTTT
CDR3: CASSPVGSTSEKLFF